This TCR beta chain appears in the sequencing data of a study of blood T cell repertoires in COVID-19. Across the whole study: COVID-19 samples collected from the United States, Italy and Spain covered acute and convalescent phases. From T cells, B-cell-depleted T cells, or PBMCs came the material, which was cDNA or gDNA.

Comment on this clone: Other DNA sequences from this sample encode an identical CDR3 as well.

Trimming at V came to 4 bases and at J to 1 base, leaving 4 bases not matched to a gene. The V gene's germline CDR1 is SGHNT and CDR2 YYREEE (reference sequence). The CDR3 extends over 15 amino acids. Study processing details: By means of reference gene primer amplification, nucleated cell counts were estimated. Some clones are missing from TCRdb's copy, which holds only in-frame ones; the method was immunoSEQ multiplex PCR. V, J and clone size reflect that table, while D and trimming were determined from the DNA. The table lists 220,000 or so clones, 85% of them singletons. The receptor's source is a man aged 45-65 years who had recovered from COVID-19. The material sequenced was peripheral blood. This rearrangement joins TRBV5-4 to TRBJ2-7; 11 bases align to TRBD1. CDR3 protein: CASSLRDRGSYEQYF. Written as DNA, the CDR3 is TGTGCCAGCAGCCTCCGGGACAGGGGGTCCTACGAGCAGTACTTC.